Listed here are 6 T cell receptor beta chains from one sample, sequenced in a study of T cell changes during pregnancy in multiple sclerosis. Sequencing used immunoSEQ multiplex PCR; TCRdb keeps in-frame clones, though not all of them. This table has about 93,000 clones, roughly 92% appearing once. The sample was peripheral blood, taken after pregnancy. Receptors originate from a female donor with multiple sclerosis, enrolled in a pregnancy study.

The chain recombines TRBV5-1 with TRBJ2-7; no clear D gene. The CDR3 has 14 residues. The V end lost 4 bases, the J end lost 1 base, and 12 bases lay between the germline ends. CDR1 SGHRS and CDR2 YFSETQ come from the germline V gene. CDR3: CASSVIPESYEQYF. In DNA form, the CDR3 reads TGCGCCAGCAGCGTGATCCCGGAGTCCTACGAGCAGTACTTC.

The chain has TRBV7-2 and TRBJ1-2, with TRBD1 matching over 7 bases. This CDR3 has 18 amino acids. The ends lost 2 bases at V and 6 bases at J; junction bases unmatched: 18. CDR1 and CDR2 from the germline V gene are SGHTA and FQGNSA. DNA of the CDR3: TGTGCCAGCAGCTTAACCGGGTCCTCCCAGACAGGGCTCAATGGCTACACCTTC. Encoded protein: CASSLTGSSQTGLNGYTF.

CDR3 in amino acids: CASSTSGGANEQFF. CDR3 DNA: TGTGCCAGTTCGACTAGCGGGGGGGCTAATGAGCAGTTCTTC. The chain is built from TRBV6-4 and TRBJ2-1, with TRBD2 matching 14 bases. V lost 9 bases to trimming and J lost 7 bases; unmatched junction nucleotides: 5. Germline V gene data show CDR1 as MRHNA and CDR2 as SNTAGT. The CDR3 length is 14 residues.

The chain links TRBV6-6 to TRBJ1-1, with TRBD1 identical over 8 bases. Germline CDR1 MNHNY, CDR2 SVGAGI (reference sequence). Losses at the gene ends were 2 bases for V and 9 bases for J; bases not matched to a gene: 5. The CDR3 has 13 residues. The CDR3 spells CASSYGTGLQAFF. The DNA of the CDR3 is TGTGCCAGCAGTTACGGGACAGGCCTCCAAGCTTTCTTT.

CDR3 loop: CASSKAGTGRNQPQHF. CDR3 nucleotide sequence: TGTGCCAGTAGTAAAGCCGGGACAGGGCGGAATCAGCCCCAGCATTTT. J is TRBJ1-5 and V is TRBV19; TRBD1 matches 9 bases. This CDR3 contains 16 residues. Unmatched junction bases numbered 8, after V lost 4 bases and J lost 4 bases. Germline CDR1 reads LNHDA; CDR2 reads SQIVND (reference sequence).

J is TRBJ1-2 and V is TRBV5-8; 8 nucleotides agree with TRBD1. The CDR3 length is 13 residues. V gave up 3 bases and J gave up 7 bases; unmatched junction bases: 5. CDR1 and CDR2 from the germline V gene are SGHTS and YDEGEE. CDR3 sequence: CASSWDRTVGYTF. The CDR3 nucleotides are TGTGCCAGCAGCTGGGACAGGACGGTTGGCTACACCTTC.